The sequence of this T cell receptor (beta chain) was determined in a study of T cells in Graves' hyperthyroidism and ophthalmopathy. Study-wide results and limits: Ophthalmopathy was told apart from stable hyperthyroidism by a 13 V-J model. Most clonotypes expanded in the thyroid (above 0.001) were also present in blood.

A NOSPECS grade of at least 4, a Clinical Activity Score of at least 3 and duration under 3 months were recorded in ophthalmopathy patients. V shed 4 bases and J 1 base; nucleotides not matched to a gene: 3. Germline V lookup: CDR1 DFQATT, CDR2 SNEGSKA (reference sequence). This CDR3 has 14 amino acids. Many counts were recorded for this clonotype. Antigen unknown. TCR beta CDR3 regions were amplified from RNA transcripts. TCR CDR3 underwent first-round RT-PCR with the HTBI primer set. TCRdb re-analysed the multiplex PCR reads in MiXCR, keeping a single row per CDR3 protein. This table has about 600,000 distinct CDR3 sequences, 13% to 15% appearing once.

The receptor's source is a woman aged 18-30 years with Graves' ophthalmopathy. The specimen was blood. The chain employs TRBV20-1 and TRBJ2-3; 9 nucleotides agree with TRBD1. CDR3 coding DNA: TGCAGTGCTATGGGACAGGGAGGCACAGATACGCAGTATTTT. Translation gives CSAMGQGGTDTQYF.